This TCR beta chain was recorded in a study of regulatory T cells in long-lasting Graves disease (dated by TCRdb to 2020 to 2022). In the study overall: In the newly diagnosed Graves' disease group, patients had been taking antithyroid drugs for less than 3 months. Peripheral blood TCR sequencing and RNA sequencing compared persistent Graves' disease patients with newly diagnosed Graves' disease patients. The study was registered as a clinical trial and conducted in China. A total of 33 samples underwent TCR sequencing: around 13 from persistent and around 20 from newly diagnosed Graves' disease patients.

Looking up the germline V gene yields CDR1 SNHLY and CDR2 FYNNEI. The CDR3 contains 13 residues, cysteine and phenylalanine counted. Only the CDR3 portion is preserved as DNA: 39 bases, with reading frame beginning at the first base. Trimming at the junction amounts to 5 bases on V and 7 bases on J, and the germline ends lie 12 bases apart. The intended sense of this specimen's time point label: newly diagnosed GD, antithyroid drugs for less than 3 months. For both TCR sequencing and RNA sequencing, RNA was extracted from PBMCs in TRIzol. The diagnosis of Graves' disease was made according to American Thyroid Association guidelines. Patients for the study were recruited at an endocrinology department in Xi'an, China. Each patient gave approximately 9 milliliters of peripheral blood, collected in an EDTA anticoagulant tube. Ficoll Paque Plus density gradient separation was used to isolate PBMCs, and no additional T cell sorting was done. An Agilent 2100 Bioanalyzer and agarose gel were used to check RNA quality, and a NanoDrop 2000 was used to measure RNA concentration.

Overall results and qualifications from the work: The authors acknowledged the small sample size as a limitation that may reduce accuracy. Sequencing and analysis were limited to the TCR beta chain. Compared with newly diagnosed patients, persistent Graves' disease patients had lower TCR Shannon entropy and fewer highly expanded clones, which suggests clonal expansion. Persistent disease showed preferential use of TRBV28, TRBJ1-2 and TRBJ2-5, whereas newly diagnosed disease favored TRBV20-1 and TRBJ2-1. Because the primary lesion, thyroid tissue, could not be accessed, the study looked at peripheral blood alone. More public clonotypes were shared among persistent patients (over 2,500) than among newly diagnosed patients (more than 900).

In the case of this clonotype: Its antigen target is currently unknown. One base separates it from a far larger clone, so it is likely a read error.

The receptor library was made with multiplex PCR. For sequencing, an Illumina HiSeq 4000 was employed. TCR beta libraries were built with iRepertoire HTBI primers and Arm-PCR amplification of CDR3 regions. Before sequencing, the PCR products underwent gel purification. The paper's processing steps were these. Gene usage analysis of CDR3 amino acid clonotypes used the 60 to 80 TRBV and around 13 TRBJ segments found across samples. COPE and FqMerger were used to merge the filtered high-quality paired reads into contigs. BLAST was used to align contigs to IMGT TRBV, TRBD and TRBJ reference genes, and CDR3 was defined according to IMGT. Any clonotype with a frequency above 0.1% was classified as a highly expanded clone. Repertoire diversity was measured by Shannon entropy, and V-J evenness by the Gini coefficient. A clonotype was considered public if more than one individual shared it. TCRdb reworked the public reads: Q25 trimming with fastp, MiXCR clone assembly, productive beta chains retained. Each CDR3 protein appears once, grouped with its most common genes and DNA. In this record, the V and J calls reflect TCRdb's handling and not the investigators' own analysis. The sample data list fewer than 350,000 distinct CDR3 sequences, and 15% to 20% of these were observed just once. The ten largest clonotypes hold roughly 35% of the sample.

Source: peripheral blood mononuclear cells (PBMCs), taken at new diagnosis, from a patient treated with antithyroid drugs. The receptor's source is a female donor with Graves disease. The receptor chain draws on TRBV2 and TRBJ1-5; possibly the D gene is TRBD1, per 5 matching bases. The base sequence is TGTGCCAGCAGTAAGACAGTCGTACAGCCCCAGCATTTT. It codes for CASSKTVVQPQHF.